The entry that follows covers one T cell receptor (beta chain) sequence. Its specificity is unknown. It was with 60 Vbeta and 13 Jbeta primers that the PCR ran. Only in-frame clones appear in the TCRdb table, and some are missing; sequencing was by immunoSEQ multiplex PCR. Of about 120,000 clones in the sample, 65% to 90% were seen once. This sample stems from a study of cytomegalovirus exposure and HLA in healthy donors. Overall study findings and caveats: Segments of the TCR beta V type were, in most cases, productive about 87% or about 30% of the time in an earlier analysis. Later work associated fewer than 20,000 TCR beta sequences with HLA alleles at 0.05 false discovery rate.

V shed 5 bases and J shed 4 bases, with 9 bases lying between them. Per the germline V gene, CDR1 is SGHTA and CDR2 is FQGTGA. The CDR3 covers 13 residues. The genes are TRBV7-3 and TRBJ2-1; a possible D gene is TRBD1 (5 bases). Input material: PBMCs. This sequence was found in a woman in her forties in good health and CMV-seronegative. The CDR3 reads CASSDGAYNEQFF. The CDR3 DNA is TGTGCCAGCAGCGATGGGGCATACAATGAGCAGTTCTTC.